The 2 T cell receptor beta chains in this list originate from one sample, sequenced in a study of T-cell reconstitution after alpha-beta-depleted transplantation in children (dated by TCRdb to 2016 to 2018). Preparation of the library involved PCR. Sequencing instrument: Illumina HiSeq 2500. TCR library preparation used molecular barcoding, with unique molecular identifiers applied to normalize quantification of the TCRbeta repertoire. TCRdb's own reprocessing of the public reads used fastp at Q25 and MiXCR and kept productive beta chains. Every entry covers one CDR3 protein and lists the most common genes and DNA from its rows. The sample data list roughly 300,000 distinct CDR3 sequences, and 10% of these were observed just once. The ten largest account for less than 2.5% of the sample. Sequences were derived from PBMCs from the stem cell graft donor, sampled from the stem cell graft. Source of these receptors: a human donor who donated a stem cell graft to a child with acute lymphoblastic leukemia.

The V and J genes are TRBV29-1 and TRBJ2-7, with 12 bases lining up with TRBD2. The V gene end was trimmed by 3 bases and the J gene end by 2 bases; junction bases not matched to a gene: 2. This CDR3 has 14 amino acids. Germline lookup yields CDR1 SQVTM and CDR2 ANQGSEA. In DNA, the CDR3 is TGCAGCGTTGAGTCTAGCGGGAGGGCCTACGAGCAGTACTTC. Residues: CSVESSGRAYEQYF.

This clonotype has a count of ten or more. The chain joins TRBV11-2 to TRBJ2-7; D perhaps matches TRBD2 (5 bases). There are 14 residues in the CDR3. CDR1 is SGHAT, CDR2 FQNNGV, per germline. The V end was cut by 5 bases, the J end by 0 bases, with 11 bases between. CDR3 in DNA: TGTGCCAGCAGCGTGGCTGGAGGCTCCTACGAGCAGTACTTC. This translates into CASSVAGGSYEQYF.